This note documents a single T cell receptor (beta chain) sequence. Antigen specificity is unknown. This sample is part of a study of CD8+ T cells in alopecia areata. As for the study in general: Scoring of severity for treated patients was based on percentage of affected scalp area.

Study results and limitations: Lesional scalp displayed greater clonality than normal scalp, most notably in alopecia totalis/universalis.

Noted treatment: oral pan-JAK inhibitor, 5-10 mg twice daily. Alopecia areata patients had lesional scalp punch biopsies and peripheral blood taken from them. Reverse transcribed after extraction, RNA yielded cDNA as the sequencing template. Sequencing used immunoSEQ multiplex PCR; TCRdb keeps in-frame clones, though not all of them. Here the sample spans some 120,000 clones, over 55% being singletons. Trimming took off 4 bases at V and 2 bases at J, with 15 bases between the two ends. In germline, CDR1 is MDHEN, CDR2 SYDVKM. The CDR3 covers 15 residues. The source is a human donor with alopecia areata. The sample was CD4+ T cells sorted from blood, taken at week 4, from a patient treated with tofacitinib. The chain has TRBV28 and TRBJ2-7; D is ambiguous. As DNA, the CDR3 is TGTGCCAGCAGTTCCCCAGCAGCCCGGACCTACGAGCAGTACTTC. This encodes CASSSPAARTYEQYF.